This TCR beta chain was recorded in a study of CD8 T cells in Susac syndrome. CD8+ and CD4+ T cells from blood underwent TCR beta sequencing. Through negative isolation, CD4+ and CD8+ T cells were obtained, while TEMRA cells were enriched using FACS. The RNA, 0.5 to 1 ug, was put through reverse transcription using random hexamers. A multiplex approach, immunoSEQ multiplex PCR, amplified TCR beta CDR3 across 54 Vbeta and 13 Jbeta. TCRdb re-called the immunoSEQ multiplex PCR reads through MiXCR, storing one row per CDR3 protein. The sample lists under 200,000 distinct CDR3 sequences, 90% to 95% occurring once. CDR3 length equals 16 residues. The V gene end was trimmed by 6 bases and the J gene end by 4 bases; junction bases not matched to a gene: 9.

The chain uses TRBV12-3 or TRBV12-4 and TRBJ1-5; TRBD1 matches 10 bases. The sequencing sample was made of CD4+ T cells from PBMCs. This TCR derives from a human donor in good health. CDR3 in DNA: TGTGCCAGCAGCCTGGACAGGGGGGAAGGGAATCAGCCCCAGCATTTT. Its protein product is CASSLDRGEGNQPQHF.